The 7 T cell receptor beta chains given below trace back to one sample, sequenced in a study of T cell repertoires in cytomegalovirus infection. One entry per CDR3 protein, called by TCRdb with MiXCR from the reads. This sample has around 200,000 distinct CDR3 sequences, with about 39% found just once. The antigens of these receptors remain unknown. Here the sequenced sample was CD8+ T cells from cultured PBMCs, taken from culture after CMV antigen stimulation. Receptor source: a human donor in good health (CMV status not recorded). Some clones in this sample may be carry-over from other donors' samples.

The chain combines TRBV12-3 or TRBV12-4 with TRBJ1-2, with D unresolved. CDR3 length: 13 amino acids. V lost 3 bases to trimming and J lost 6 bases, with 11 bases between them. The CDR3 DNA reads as TGTGCCAGCAGTTTTACCAAGCAGGATGGCTACACCTTC. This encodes CASSFTKQDGYTF.

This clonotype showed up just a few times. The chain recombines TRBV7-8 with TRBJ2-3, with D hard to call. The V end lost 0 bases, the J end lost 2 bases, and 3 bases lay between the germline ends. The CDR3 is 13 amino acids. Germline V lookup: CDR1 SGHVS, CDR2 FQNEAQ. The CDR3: CASSLAPTDTQYF. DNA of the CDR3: TGTGCCAGCAGCTTAGCACCCACAGATACGCAGTATTTT.

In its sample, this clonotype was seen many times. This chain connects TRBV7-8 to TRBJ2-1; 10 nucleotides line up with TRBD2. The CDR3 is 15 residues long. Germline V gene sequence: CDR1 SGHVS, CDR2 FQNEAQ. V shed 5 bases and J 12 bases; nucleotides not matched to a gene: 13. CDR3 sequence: CASSGGSGRPDGQFF. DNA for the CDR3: TGTGCCAGCAGCGGGGGTAGCGGGAGGCCCGATGGGCAGTTCTTC.

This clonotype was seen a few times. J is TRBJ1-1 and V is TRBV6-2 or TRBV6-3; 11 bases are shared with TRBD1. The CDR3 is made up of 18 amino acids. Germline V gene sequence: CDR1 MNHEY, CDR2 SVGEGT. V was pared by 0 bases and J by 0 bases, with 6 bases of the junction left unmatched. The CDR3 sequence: CASSYSRDRGTMNTEAFF. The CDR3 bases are TGTGCCAGCAGTTACTCCCGGGACAGGGGGACCATGAACACTGAAGCTTTCTTT.

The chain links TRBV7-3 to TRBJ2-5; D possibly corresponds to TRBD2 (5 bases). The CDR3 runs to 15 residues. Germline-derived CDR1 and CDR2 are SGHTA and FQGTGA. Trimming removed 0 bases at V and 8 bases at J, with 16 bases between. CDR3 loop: CASSLTRASRATQYF. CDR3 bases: TGTGCCAGCAGCTTAACGAGGGCTTCTAGGGCTACCCAGTACTTC.

CDR3 in amino acids: CASTPRGQHNEQFF. The CDR3 nucleotides are TGTGCCAGCACTCCTAGGGGACAGCACAATGAGCAGTTCTTC. The chain has TRBV28 and TRBJ2-1; 7 bases align to TRBD1. This CDR3 has 14 residues. Germline V gives CDR1 MDHEN, CDR2 SYDVKM. Trimming took 7 bases from V and 5 from J; bases not matched to a gene: 8.

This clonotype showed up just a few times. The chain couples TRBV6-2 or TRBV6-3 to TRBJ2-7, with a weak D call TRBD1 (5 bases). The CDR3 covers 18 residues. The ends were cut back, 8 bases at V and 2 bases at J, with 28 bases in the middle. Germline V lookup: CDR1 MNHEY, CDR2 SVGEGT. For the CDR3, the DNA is TGTGCCAGCCGTTCCGAGACAGCTATTCCTTTGAGAGCCTACGAGCAGTACTTC. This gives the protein CASRSETAIPLRAYEQYF.